Listed below are T cell receptor beta chains from one sample, sequenced in a study of blood T cell repertoires in COVID-19. Profiled with immunoSEQ multiplex PCR; TCRdb holds only in-frame clones, not every one. The repertoire consists of more than 300,000 clones, with 85% to 95% occurring once and the leading ten covering about 4.2%. Sequencing was done on a sample of PBMCs or T cells enriched from blood (not recorded which). These receptors were collected from a woman aged 25 to 39 who had been exposed to COVID-19. Each CDR3 is given with its conserved first and last residue. The order of the fields is D gene, J gene, clone size, V gene, CDR3 protein, CDR3 DNA. The D gene is left open where the match is weak. Size is omitted from some rows. Given values are once, few, many or a class for expanded clones.

NA TRBJ1-3 NA TRBV24-1 CATSDARGAGNTIYF TGTGCCACCAGTGATGCGCGGGGAGCTGGAAACACCATATATTTT
TRBD2 TRBJ2-1 NA TRBV29-1 CSVEDLGRGYNEQFF TGCAGCGTTGAAGATCTGGGGAGGGGCTACAATGAGCAGTTCTTC
NA TRBJ2-6 once TRBV5-6 CASSLGVSGANVLTF TGTGCCAGCAGCTTGGGAGTTTCTGGGGCCAACGTCCTGACTTTC
NA TRBJ2-1 NA TRBV3-1/TRBV3-2 CASSQDRSRGNIYNEQFF TGTGCCAGCAGCCAAGATCGTTCCAGAGGCAACATTTACAATGAGCAGTTCTTC
TRBD1 TRBJ2-2 NA TRBV6-6 CASSPTGQGPTGELFF TGTGCCAGCAGTCCTACGGGACAGGGGCCCACCGGGGAGCTGTTTTTT
NA TRBJ1-1 NA TRBV29-1 CSANRQGRDTEAFF TGCAGCGCCAATAGGCAGGGAAGGGACACTGAAGCTTTCTTT
NA TRBJ1-3 NA TRBV13 CASSFSHSGNTIYF TGTGCCAGCAGCTTCAGTCACTCTGGAAACACCATATATTTT
TRBD1 TRBJ1-2 NA TRBV11-2 CASSSLRTGKNGYTF TGTGCCAGCAGCTCCCTACGGACAGGGAAAAACGGCTACACCTTC
NA TRBJ2-3 NA TRBV7-2 CASSLWNRIKDTQYF TGTGCCAGCAGCTTGTGGAACAGGATAAAAGATACGCAGTATTTT
TRBD1 TRBJ1-6 NA TRBV19 CASSTGGYTYNSPLHF TGTGCCAGTTCGACAGGGGGTTACACCTATAATTCACCCCTCCACTTT
TRBD2 TRBJ2-3 NA TRBV5-1 CASSHLTSGGNTDTQYF TGCGCCAGCAGCCACCTCACTAGCGGGGGGAACACAGATACGCAGTATTTT
NA TRBJ2-7 once TRBV6-5 CASSYKGDSYEQYF TGTGCCAGCAGTTACAAGGGGGACTCCTACGAGCAGTACTTC
TRBD2 TRBJ2-2 NA TRBV6-5 CASSYGGDTGELFF TGTGCCAGCAGTTACGGGGGGGATACCGGGGAGCTGTTTTTT
TRBD1 TRBJ1-2 NA TRBV5-4 CASMIDRAYGYTF TGTGCCAGCATGATCGACAGGGCTTATGGCTACACCTTC
NA TRBJ2-7 NA TRBV7-8 CASSPRRVGTYEQYF TGTGCCAGCAGCCCACGGCGGGTGGGCACGTACGAGCAGTACTTC
NA TRBJ1-2 NA TRBV6-1 CASSEARDYGYTF TGTGCCAGCAGTGAAGCGAGGGACTATGGCTACACCTTC
NA TRBJ1-2 NA TRBV12-3/TRBV12-4 CASSYGGFGGYTF TGTGCCAGCAGTTACGGAGGGTTTGGGGGCTACACCTTC
NA TRBJ2-7 NA TRBV5-6 CASSPGRGAYEQYF TGTGCCAGCAGCCCAGGCAGGGGGGCCTACGAGCAGTACTTC
NA TRBJ1-1 NA TRBV30 CAWSVAGLNTEAFF TGTGCCTGGAGTGTCGCAGGGCTGAACACTGAAGCTTTCTTT
NA TRBJ1-3 NA TRBV9 CASSPDSLSGNTIYF TGTGCCAGCAGCCCTGACAGTCTCTCTGGAAACACCATATATTTT
NA TRBJ1-1 few TRBV29-1 CSVERGLGTEAFF TGCAGCGTTGAGCGGGGTTTAGGCACTGAAGCTTTCTTT
NA TRBJ1-2 NA TRBV2 CASYDSSIYGYTF TGTGCCAGCTACGACAGCTCTATTTATGGCTACACCTTC
TRBD1 TRBJ1-2 NA TRBV15 CATSTGTANKWGYTF TGTGCCACCAGCACCGGGACAGCCAACAAATGGGGCTACACCTTC
NA TRBJ1-2 NA TRBV7-9 CASSLDALGLSYGYTF TGTGCCAGCAGCCTCGATGCCCTAGGACTGAGCTATGGCTACACCTTC
TRBD1 TRBJ1-5 once TRBV2 CASMKQGEDQPQHF TGTGCCAGCATGAAACAGGGGGAGGATCAGCCCCAGCATTTT
NA TRBJ1-6 few TRBV3-1/TRBV3-2 CASSQDSRALHF TGTGCCAGCAGCCAAGATTCGAGGGCACTCCACTTT
NA TRBJ2-3 NA TRBV9 CASSIRLFTDTQYF TGTGCCAGCAGCATTCGACTCTTCACAGATACGCAGTATTTT
TRBD1 TRBJ1-6 NA TRBV5-1 CASSLEGQGRPYNSPLHF TGCGCCAGCAGCTTGGAGGGACAGGGTCGGCCCTATAATTCACCCCTCCACTTT
NA TRBJ1-2 NA TRBV7-9 CASSSTRGELTNYGYTF TGTGCCAGCAGCTCTACTCGGGGGGAGCTGACTAACTATGGCTACACCTTC
TRBD1 TRBJ1-1 NA TRBV5-1 CASSGQGLNTEAFF TGCGCCAGCAGCGGACAGGGGTTGAACACTGAAGCTTTCTTT
NA TRBJ2-7 NA TRBV3-1/TRBV3-2 CASSQDCYEQYF TGTGCCAGCAGCCAAGACTGCTACGAGCAGTACTTC
TRBD1 TRBJ1-6 NA TRBV7-2 CASSRAGQDTIKNSPLHF TGTGCCAGCAGTAGAGCGGGACAGGACACCATTAAGAATTCACCCCTCCACTTT
NA TRBJ2-7 NA TRBV5-1 CASSLAPGVNEQYF TGCGCCAGCAGCTTGGCCCCAGGGGTGAACGAGCAGTACTTC
TRBD1 TRBJ2-7 NA TRBV29-1 CSVEARQGGEQYF TGCAGCGTTGAAGCGAGACAGGGTGGCGAGCAGTACTTC
NA TRBJ1-4 NA TRBV6-2/TRBV6-3 CASSYSVGGNEKLFF TGTGCCAGCAGTTACTCGGTTGGCGGGAATGAAAAACTGTTTTTT
TRBD1 TRBJ2-7 NA TRBV19 CASSRDRGFDEQYF TGTGCCAGTAGTAGGGACAGGGGGTTCGACGAGCAGTACTTC
TRBD1 TRBJ2-6 NA TRBV29-1 CSVTGGAGANVLTF TGCAGCGTTACAGGGGGAGCTGGGGCCAACGTCCTGACTTTC
NA TRBJ2-5 once TRBV2 CASNRTERKETQYF TGTGCCAGCAATAGGACTGAACGGAAAGAGACCCAGTACTTC
TRBD2 TRBJ2-3 NA TRBV4-3 CASSQDGLDSGGITDTQYF TGCGCCAGCAGCCAAGATGGGCTGGATAGCGGGGGGATCACAGATACGCAGTATTTT
NA TRBJ2-2 few TRBV4-2 CASSPSFSRGQGNTGELFF TGTGCCAGCAGCCCAAGCTTCTCTAGAGGCCAGGGGAACACCGGGGAGCTGTTTTTT
NA TRBJ1-4 few TRBV12-2 CASRHRGGGEKLFF TGTGCAAGTCGCCATAGGGGCGGAGGGGAAAAACTGTTTTTT
TRBD2 TRBJ2-1 NA TRBV5-5 CASSLVRLAGEEEQFF TGTGCCAGCAGCTTGGTGCGACTAGCGGGGGAGGAGGAGCAGTTCTTC
NA TRBJ1-2 NA TRBV18 CASSTGSGYGYTF TGTGCCAGCTCAACAGGGAGCGGCTATGGCTACACCTTC
TRBD1 TRBJ2-7 NA TRBV14 CASSQSPGQGNNEQYF TGTGCCAGCAGCCAGTCACCGGGACAGGGGAACAACGAGCAGTACTTC
TRBD1 TRBJ1-1 NA TRBV12-5 CASGSADRGVLAFF TGTGCTAGTGGTTCCGCCGACAGGGGGGTTTTGGCTTTCTTT
NA TRBJ2-3 NA TRBV5-1 CASSLGTSRAQYF TGCGCCAGCAGCCTTGGGACTTCACGGGCGCAGTATTTT